One sample yielded the 31 T cell receptor beta chains listed below, sequenced in a study of blood T cell repertoires in COVID-19. Sequencing used immunoSEQ multiplex PCR; TCRdb keeps in-frame clones, though not all of them. The table records roughly 160,000 clones, roughly 84% of them present only once. Material for sequencing was peripheral blood. The receptor set was obtained from a woman aged 45-60 years with COVID-19, enrolled during active disease.

This rearrangement joins TRBV9 to TRBJ2-7; D perhaps matches TRBD1 (7 bases). From germline, CDR1 is SGDLS and CDR2 YYNGEE. The CDR3 loop spans 15 amino acids. Between the trimmed V and J ends, which lost 4 bases and 0 bases, there was a span of 14 bases. The CDR3 bases are TGTGCCAGCAGCATCGGAGGGGGCAACTCCTACGAGCAGTACTTC. As protein: CASSIGGGNSYEQYF.

This chain joins TRBV27 and TRBJ1-1; D remains ambiguous. Looked up from germline, CDR1 is MNHEY and CDR2 is SMNVEV (reference sequence). This CDR3 region has 14 residues. Between the trimmed V and J ends, which lost 5 bases and 1 base, there was a span of 11 bases. CDR3 residues: CASSTMGGNTEAFF. The CDR3, as DNA: TGTGCCAGCAGTACAATGGGAGGGAACACTGAAGCTTTCTTT.

This rearrangement joins TRBV4-1 to TRBJ2-7; D ambiguous. The CDR3 loop spans 17 amino acids. The germline V gene has CDR1 MGHRA and CDR2 YSYEKL. V lost 0 bases and J lost 0, with 15 bases in between. The CDR3 DNA sequence: TGCGCCAGCAGCCAAGATCCGACGGCAGGTTACTCCTACGAGCAGTACTTC. Translated: CASSQDPTAGYSYEQYF.

This rearrangement joins TRBV7-2 to TRBJ2-7; 7 nucleotides align to TRBD1. The V segment lost 0 bases and the J segment 4 bases; nucleotides outside the gene matches: 3. Germline CDR1 SGHTA, CDR2 FQGNSA. The CDR3 length is 14 residues. The CDR3 DNA follows: TGTGCCAGCAGCTTAGCCGGGACAGCTTACGAGCAGTACTTC. It yields the protein CASSLAGTAYEQYF.

This rearrangement joins TRBV19 to TRBJ1-2; no clear D. The length of the CDR3 is 15 residues. V lost 8 bases to trimming and J lost 5 bases, with 21 bases between them. CDR1 and CDR2 from the germline V gene are LNHDA and SQIVND (reference sequence). CDR3 DNA: TGTGCCAGTGGGCCCTTGGAGGAGCTGGGATATGGCTACACCTTC. As protein: CASGPLEELGYGYTF.

This clone has more than one count but fewer than ten. The chain uses TRBV7-9 and TRBJ1-5; weak D call: TRBD1 (5 bases). Trimming removed 1 base from V and 2 bases from J, with 9 bases in between. The CDR3 consists of 15 residues. The germline CDR1 and CDR2 sequences are SEHNR and FQNEAQ (reference sequence). CDR3 sequence reads: CASSLGGGGNQPQHF. CDR3 nucleotides: TGTGCCAGCAGCTTAGGGGGGGGAGGCAATCAGCCCCAGCATTTT.

The chain employs TRBV13 and TRBJ2-7, with D possibly being TRBD1 (5 bases). The CDR3 loop spans 15 amino acids. CDR1 and CDR2 from the germline V gene are PRHDT and FYEKMQ (reference sequence). Trimming cost V 6 bases and J 2 bases, with 17 bases left between them. For the CDR3, the DNA is TGTGCCAGCAGTCAGGAGACAGACCCTACCTACGAGCAGTACTTC. The encoded protein is CASSQETDPTYEQYF. Together with reference TRBV13 and TRBJ2-7, the CDR3 gives the full variable domain: AAGVIQSPRHLIKEKRETATLKCYPIPRHDTVYWYQQGPGQDPQFLISFYEKMQSDKGSIPDRFSAQQFSDYHSELNMSSLELGDSALYFCASSQETDPTYEQYFGPGTRLTVT.

The V gene is TRBV19, the J gene TRBJ1-3; a possible D gene is TRBD1 (5 bases). The CDR3 contains 14 residues. Germline V gives CDR1 LNHDA, CDR2 SQIVND (reference sequence). V was cut by 3 bases and J by 6 bases, with 12 bases left in between. CDR3 coding DNA: TGTGCCAGTAGTATGGGGCCCAATACAAACACCATATATTTT. Its protein is CASSMGPNTNTIYF.

The CDR3 region is CASSVDPGVGQPQHF. The DNA of the CDR3 is TGTGCCAGCAGCGTAGATCCAGGGGTAGGCCAGCCCCAGCATTTT. The rearrangement joins TRBV9 to TRBJ1-5; weak D call: TRBD1 (6 bases). CDR1 and CDR2 (germline): SGDLS, YYNGEE. CDR3 length: 15 amino acids. Trimming left V 0 bases short and J 7 bases short, with 14 bases between. The complete variable domain, with remaining parts taken from reference TRBV9 and TRBJ1-5, reads DSGVTQTPKHLITATGQRVTLRCSPRSGDLSVYWYQQSLDQGLQFLIQYYNGEERAKGNILERFSAQQFPDLHSELNLSSLELGDSALYFCASSVDPGVGQPQHFGDGTRLSIL.

The chain has TRBV18 and TRBJ2-5, with 8 positions matching TRBD2. V was pared by 4 bases and J by 1 base, with 2 bases of the junction left unmatched. Looked up from germline, CDR1 is KGHSH and CDR2 is LQKENI. The CDR3 loop spans 14 amino acids. The chain's CDR3 is CASSRRGGQETQYF. The CDR3, as DNA: TGTGCCAGCTCACGACGGGGGGGCCAAGAGACCCAGTACTTC.

The count of this clone is one. The chain has TRBV9 and TRBJ1-2, with a tentative D call TRBD1 (6 bases). Germline V lookup: CDR1 SGDLS, CDR2 YYNGEE. This CDR3 has 14 residues. Between the trimmed V and J ends, which lost 3 bases and 4 bases, there was a span of 13 bases. The CDR3 bases are TGTGCCAGCAGCGAATCGGAAGGGGGCTATGGCTACACCTTC. Translating gives CASSESEGGYGYTF.

The chain carries TRBV4-1 and TRBJ1-2, with 9 bases lining up with TRBD1. This CDR3 has 16 amino acids. The V and J ends lost 0 bases and 4 bases, in that order; junction bases with no gene match: 6. From germline, CDR1 is MGHRA and CDR2 YSYEKL. The CDR3 DNA follows: TGCGCCAGCAGCCAAGATCCGGGACAGGGAGGCTATGGCTACACCTTC. Protein: CASSQDPGQGGYGYTF.

The chain links TRBV18 to TRBJ2-2, with 10 bases lining up with TRBD1. The CDR3 covers 16 residues. Germline CDR1 and CDR2: KGHSH and LQKENI. V lost 4 bases, J lost 5 bases, and 7 bases stayed unmatched. The CDR3: CASSLRQGAQTGELFF. The CDR3 DNA is TGTGCCAGCTCACTACGACAGGGGGCGCAAACCGGGGAGCTGTTTTTT.

The genes are TRBV6-5 and TRBJ2-2, with TRBD1 as a possible D gene (5 bases). Trimming took 6 bases from V and 3 from J, leaving 11 bases between them. The CDR3 has 14 residues. Germline V CDR1 and CDR2: MNHEY, SVGAGI. The DNA of the CDR3 is TGTGCCAGCAGATTAGACAGTTACACCGGGGAGCTGTTTTTT. This gives the protein CASRLDSYTGELFF.

The gene calls are TRBV5-4 and TRBJ2-5, with 8 bases matching TRBD1. The CDR3 runs 15 residues. The trim removed 5 bases at V and 0 bases at J, leaving 6 bases unmatched. The germline V gene has CDR1 SGHNT and CDR2 YYREEE (reference sequence). Here the CDR3 DNA reads TGTGCCAGCAGTAAGACAGGGGAGTACCAAGAGACCCAGTACTTC. It yields the protein CASSKTGEYQETQYF. Full variable domain (outside the CDR3, taken from reference TRBV5-4 and TRBJ2-5): ETGVTQSPTHLIKTRGQQVTLRCSSQSGHNTVSWYQQALGQGPQFIFQYYREEENGRGNFPPRFSGLQFPNYSSELNVNALELDDSALYLCASSKTGEYQETQYFGPGTRLLVL.

This clone was counted once. This chain joins TRBV5-1 and TRBJ2-5, with 7 nucleotides matching TRBD2. The V segment lost 4 bases and the J segment 1 base; nucleotides outside the gene matches: 7. The CDR3 extends over 15 amino acids. CDR1 is SGHRS, CDR2 YFSETQ, per germline. CDR3 nucleotide sequence: TGCGCCAGCAGCCCCGAGCGGGGTACCCAAGAGACCCAGTACTTC. This gives the protein CASSPERGTQETQYF.

A remark on this clone: The junction departs from the called germline gene at one end, perhaps through a read error. J is TRBJ2-1 and V is TRBV27; 8 nucleotides match TRBD2. Germline V lookup: CDR1 MNHEY, CDR2 SMNVEV (reference sequence). The CDR3 is made up of 13 amino acids. This CDR3 is CASSQGLESPCLF. The DNA for the CDR3 is TGTGCCAGCAGTCAGGGACTAGAGTCCCCCTGCCTCTTC.

The V and J genes are TRBV30 and TRBJ2-7; weak D call: TRBD1 (6 bases). Trimming pared 4 bases from V and 0 bases from J, leaving 13 bases between. From germline, CDR1 is GTSNPN and CDR2 SVGIG (reference sequence). CDR3 size: 14 residues. CDR3 sequence (DNA): TGTGCCTGGAATCCAGGGGATAGCTCCTACGAGCAGTACTTC. Translation gives CAWNPGDSSYEQYF.

The chain joins TRBV19 to TRBJ1-5; perhaps TRBD1 as D (6 bases). The CDR3 length is 19 residues. Germline loops: CDR1 LNHDA, CDR2 SQIVND (reference sequence). With 6 bases removed from V and 0 bases from J, the gap between germline ends came to 24 bases. The chain's CDR3 is CASRSADRWVMASNQPQHF. Here the CDR3 DNA reads TGTGCCAGTAGGTCCGCCGACAGGTGGGTTATGGCTAGCAATCAGCCCCAGCATTTT. Combining the CDR3 with reference TRBV19 and TRBJ1-5 gives the whole variable domain DGGITQSPKYLFRKEGQNVTLSCEQNLNHDAMYWYRQDPGQGLRLIYYSQIVNDFQKGDIAEGYSVSREKKESFPLTVTSAQKNPTAFYLCASRSADRWVMASNQPQHFGDGTRLSIL.

This clone has only one observation. This chain links TRBV4-1 with TRBJ2-7; weak D call: TRBD1 (6 bases). V lost 4 bases to trimming and J lost 4 bases, with 17 bases between them. CDR3 length: 15 residues. CDR1 and CDR2 from the germline V gene are MGHRA and YSYEKL. CDR3 nucleotides: TGCGCCAGCAGCCCCTTAGTGGGGGCGCGATACGAGCAGTACTTC. Its translation: CASSPLVGARYEQYF.

This chain joins TRBV27 and TRBJ2-4; 8 nucleotides match TRBD1. Unmatched junction bases numbered 7, after V lost 3 bases and J lost 0 bases. Per germline, CDR1 MNHEY and CDR2 SMNVEV (reference sequence). This CDR3 contains 17 residues. CDR3 sequence: CASSLHGTGLAKNIQYF. The DNA for the CDR3 is TGTGCCAGCAGTTTGCACGGGACAGGTCTAGCCAAAAACATTCAGTACTTC.

The rearrangement uses TRBV5-1 and TRBJ2-2; maybe TRBD1 (5 bases). The V gene lost 1 base and the J gene lost 6 bases, with 10 bases spanning the gap. CDR3 size: 14 residues. Germline-derived CDR1 and CDR2 are SGHRS and YFSETQ. CDR3: CASSLSFRAGELFF. The CDR3 DNA reads TGCGCCAGCAGCTTGAGTTTCAGGGCCGGGGAGCTGTTTTTT.

This rearrangement joins TRBV10-2 to TRBJ1-1; D unclear. Trimming pared 8 bases from V and 0 bases from J, leaving 4 bases between. This CDR3 is 11 amino acids long. Germline V CDR1 and CDR2: WSHSY, SAAADI. CDR3 sequence: CASAMNTEAFF. CDR3 in DNA: TGCGCCAGCGCTATGAACACTGAAGCTTTCTTT.

This sequence joins TRBV9 and TRBJ2-1, with D possibly being TRBD1 (6 bases). The germline gives CDR1 SGDLS, CDR2 YYNGEE. Trimming removed 3 bases from V and 0 bases from J, with 13 bases in between. The length of the CDR3 is 16 residues. CDR3 protein: CASSAAVDSSYNEQFF. CDR3 bases: TGTGCCAGCAGCGCCGCCGTGGACAGCTCCTACAATGAGCAGTTCTTC.

The V call is TRBV5-1, the J call TRBJ2-5; TRBD2 is a possible D gene (7 bases). The CDR3 is 15 amino acids. CDR1 and CDR2 from the germline V gene are SGHRS and YFSETQ. V dropped 5 bases and J dropped 5 bases, with 19 bases sitting between them. The CDR3 DNA sequence: TGCGCCAGCAGTGGGGGGGCGGGGCTTGAGGAGACCCAGTACTTC. The encoded protein is CASSGGAGLEETQYF. Complete variable domain (other parts from reference TRBV5-1 and TRBJ2-5): KAGVTQTPRYLIKTRGQQVTLSCSPISGHRSVSWYQQTPGQGLQFLFEYFSETQRNKGNFPGRFSGRQFSNSRSEMNVSTLELGDSALYLCASSGGAGLEETQYFGPGTRLLVL.

This chain joins TRBV19 and TRBJ1-1, with 7 bases lining up with TRBD1. Germline CDR1 and CDR2: LNHDA and SQIVND (reference sequence). J lost 6 bases, V lost 6 bases, and 7 bases had no gene match. This CDR3 comprises 13 residues. CDR3 sequence reads: CASRTGAPPEAFF. CDR3 DNA: TGTGCCAGTAGAACAGGGGCACCTCCTGAAGCTTTCTTT. The whole variable domain, remainder taken from reference TRBV19 and TRBJ1-1, is DGGITQSPKYLFRKEGQNVTLSCEQNLNHDAMYWYRQDPGQGLRLIYYSQIVNDFQKGDIAEGYSVSREKKESFPLTVTSAQKNPTAFYLCASRTGAPPEAFFGQGTRLTVV.

This sequence joins TRBV3-1 (or the pseudogene TRBV3-2) and TRBJ2-1; 8 bases agree with TRBD2. The CDR3 extends over 18 amino acids. With V trimmed by 1 base and J by 0 bases, 8 bases remained unmatched. Germline V CDR1 and CDR2: LGHDT, YNNKEL (reference sequence). This CDR3 reads CASSQVHSGGSSYNEQFF. The CDR3 DNA is TGTGCCAGCAGCCAAGTCCACTCGGGGGGGAGCTCCTACAATGAGCAGTTCTTC.

The chain joins TRBV6-2 or TRBV6-3 to TRBJ1-2, with a tentative D call TRBD1 (6 bases). Trimming shortened V by 5 bases and J by 3 bases, and 10 bases separated the two germline ends. The CDR3 extends over 13 amino acids. CDR1 and CDR2 from the germline V gene are MNHEY and SVGEGT. The DNA for the CDR3 is TGTGCCAGCAGTCAACAGGGCTACTATGGCTACACCTTC. Translation gives CASSQQGYYGYTF.

This clone was seen more than once but under ten times. The V and J genes are TRBV24-1 and TRBJ2-1; a weak D match, TRBD1 (5 bases). Per germline, CDR1 KGHDR and CDR2 SFDVKD. V lost 3 bases, J lost 6 bases, and 26 bases lay in between. The CDR3 extends over 19 amino acids. CDR3 sequence (DNA): TGTGCCACCAGTGATCTCCCGAAAGGGGCCCTTAGCCGTAGCAATGAGCAGTTCTTC. This codes for CATSDLPKGALSRSNEQFF.

This chain connects TRBV7-9 to TRBJ1-1; the D gene is possibly TRBD1 (5 bases). The germline V and J ends were trimmed by 5 bases and 5 bases, with 15 bases remaining between them. CDR1 is SEHNR, CDR2 FQNEAQ, per germline (reference sequence). The CDR3 contains 14 residues. CDR3 sequence: CASSMGLGETEAFF. The CDR3 DNA is TGTGCCAGCAGCATGGGACTTGGGGAGACTGAAGCTTTCTTT.

This clone was counted once. This sequence joins TRBV30 and TRBJ2-1, with TRBD1 as a possible D gene (5 bases). Trimming pared 5 bases from V and 3 bases from J, leaving 8 bases between. Per the germline V gene, CDR1 is GTSNPN and CDR2 is SVGIG (reference sequence). The CDR3 loop spans 12 amino acids. The DNA of the CDR3 is TGTGCCTGGGGTGGACACTACAATGAGCAGTTCTTC. This encodes CAWGGHYNEQFF.